This TCR beta chain was documented in a study of molecular identifiers for immune sequencing clone quantification. The CDR3 spans 14 residues. With 4 bases removed from V and 4 bases from J, the gap between germline ends came to 12 bases. Looked up from germline, CDR1 is SEHNR and CDR2 is FQNEAQ (reference sequence). Every naive CD8 library was made from between roughly 17,000 and 1,100,000 sorted cells with 10%, 30% or 50% RNA. Based on a CD8+CD4-CCR7+CD45RA+ profile, naive CD8 T cells were sorted. There are many counts of this clonotype. Its antigen is unknown. Making the bulk TCR libraries relied on previously described methods and listed TCR primers. TCRdb passed the PCR reads through MiXCR, listing each CDR3 protein once. Of around 470,000 distinct CDR3 sequences in the sample, about 22% were seen once. Overall study findings and caveats: Spiked Jurkat TCR RNA originating from one cell could reportedly be identified amid one million naive cells.

The V call is TRBV7-9, the J call TRBJ2-3; D ambiguous. The sequence derives from a human donor in good health. Some libraries in this study had Jurkat cell RNA spiked in. The material sequenced was naive CD8+ T cells from blood, with Jurkat cell RNA spiked in. Subset indicated: FACS-sorted CD8+CD4-CCR7+CD45RA+ naive T cells. CDR3: CASSSPSLPDTQYF. The DNA of the CDR3 is TGTGCCAGCAGCTCCCCCTCACTGCCAGATACGCAGTATTTT.